This T cell receptor (beta chain) emerged from a study of blood T cell repertoires in COVID-19. CDR3 size: 14 residues. Germline CDR1 MRHNA, CDR2 SNTAGT. V was clipped by 4 bases and J by 1 base, with 7 bases between them. Under the authors' procedure: Researchers report that nucleated cell counts were estimated from reference gene primer amplification. Here immunoSEQ multiplex PCR was the method, and the copy in TCRdb shows in-frame clones only, minus some. V, J and clone size derive from that table, while D and trimming were established from the DNA sequence. The repertoire includes 120,000 or so clones, about four fifths of them detected once, and approximately 16% sits in the top ten.

The chain recombines TRBV6-4 with TRBJ2-2; no clear D. The source material was peripheral blood. This TCR was recovered from a man in his sixties with active or convalescent COVID-19. CDR3 sequence (DNA): TGTGCCAGCAGTGCCCGTCGGAACACCGGGGAGCTGTTTTTT. This translates into CASSARRNTGELFF.